This T cell receptor (beta chain) is from a study of identical twins. Via MiXCR, TCRdb re-called the 5' RACE reads, giving one row per CDR3 protein. The sample lists around 960,000 distinct CDR3 sequences, 9% to 15% occurring once. The CDR3 loop spans 16 amino acids. J was trimmed by 4 bases and V by 0 bases; bases with no gene match: 6. Germline V gene data show CDR1 as LGHDT and CDR2 as YNNKEL (reference sequence). The same data also contributed to another study, on yellow fever vaccine responses in identical twins.

Sequencing input: PBMCs. The clonotype originates from a young woman in good health. The V and J genes are TRBV3-1 and TRBJ2-1, with 7 bases fitting TRBD1. The CDR3 spells CASSQETGIGYNEQFF. The CDR3 DNA is TGTGCCAGCAGCCAAGAGACAGGGATCGGTTACAATGAGCAGTTCTTC.